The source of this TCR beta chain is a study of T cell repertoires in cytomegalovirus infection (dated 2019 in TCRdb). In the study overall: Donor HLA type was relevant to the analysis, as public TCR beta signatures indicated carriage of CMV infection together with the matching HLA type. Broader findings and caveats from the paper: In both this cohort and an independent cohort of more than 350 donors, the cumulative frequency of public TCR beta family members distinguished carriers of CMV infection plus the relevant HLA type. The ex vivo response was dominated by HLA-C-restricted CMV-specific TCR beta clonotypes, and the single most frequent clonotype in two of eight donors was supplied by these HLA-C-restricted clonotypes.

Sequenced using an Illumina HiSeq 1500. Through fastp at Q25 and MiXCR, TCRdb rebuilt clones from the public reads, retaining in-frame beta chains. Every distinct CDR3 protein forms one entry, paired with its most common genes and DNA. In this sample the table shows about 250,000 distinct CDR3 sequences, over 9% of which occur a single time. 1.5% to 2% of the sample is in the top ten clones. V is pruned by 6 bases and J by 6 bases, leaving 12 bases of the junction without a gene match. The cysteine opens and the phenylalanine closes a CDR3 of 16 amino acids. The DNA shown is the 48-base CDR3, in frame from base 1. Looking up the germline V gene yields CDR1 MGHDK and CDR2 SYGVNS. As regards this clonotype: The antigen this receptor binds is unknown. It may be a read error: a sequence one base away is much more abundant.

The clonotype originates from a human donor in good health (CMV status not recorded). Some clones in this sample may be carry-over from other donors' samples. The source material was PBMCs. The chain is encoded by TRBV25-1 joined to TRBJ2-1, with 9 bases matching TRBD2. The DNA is TGTGCCAGCAGCCGAGCTGGCGGGGGGGCCGGCAATGAGCAGTTCTTC. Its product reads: CASSRAGGGAGNEQFF.